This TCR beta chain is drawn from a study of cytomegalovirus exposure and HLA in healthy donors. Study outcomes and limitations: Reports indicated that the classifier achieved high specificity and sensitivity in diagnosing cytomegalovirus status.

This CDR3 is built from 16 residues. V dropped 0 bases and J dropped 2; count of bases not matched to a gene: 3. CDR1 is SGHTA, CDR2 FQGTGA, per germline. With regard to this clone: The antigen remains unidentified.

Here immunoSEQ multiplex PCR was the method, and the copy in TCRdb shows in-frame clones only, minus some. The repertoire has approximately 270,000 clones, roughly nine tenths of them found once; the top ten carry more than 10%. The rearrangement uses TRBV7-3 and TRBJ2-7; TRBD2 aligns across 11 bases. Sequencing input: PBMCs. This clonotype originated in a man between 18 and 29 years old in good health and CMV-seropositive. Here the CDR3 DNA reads TGTGCCAGCAGCTTAACGGTAGCGGGAGGGCCCTACGAGCAGTACTTC. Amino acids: CASSLTVAGGPYEQYF.